This TCR beta chain was identified in a study of T cell responses to AZD1222 COVID-19 vaccine (dated by TCRdb to about 2021). A note on the overall study: A total of under 250 trial participants underwent TCR sequencing, of whom about 210 had received two doses of AZD1222 and approximately 25 had received two doses of the MenACWY control vaccine. Trial participants were enrolled by age into subgroups of 18-55, 56-69 and 70-plus years, and around 140, 26 and 57 TCR-sequenced participants, respectively, were included in these subgroups.

The full study reports these points: In the small 56-69-year group, the increase in depth fell short of significance, most likely because of low power. Participants were mostly white British and included more females than males, and it was suggested by the authors that clonal diversity may have been underestimated. After two AZD1222 doses, both the breadth and the depth of spike-specific TCRs were significantly higher than at day 0 and than in MenACWY recipients. Reportedly, close to half of the unique spike-specific TCRs recognized epitopes lying outside the regions that are mutated in the B.1.351 and B.1.1.7 variants. Conclusions about previously exposed vaccinees are limited, since just 5 to 7 AZD1222 recipients were seropositive for SARS-CoV-2 at baseline. Because no day 14 peak-response samples were available, the repertoires could be characterized only after the peak T cell response. The whole spike protein was spanned by vaccine-associated CD4 TCRs, and dominant responses were seen in regions 160-218 and 743-854.

For this clone: Its antigen specificity is not known. Per-base quality was not reported, and no clone a single base away is much larger than it.

The CDR3 regions of human TCRbeta chains were analyzed by immunosequencing. In the source study's methods: TCRs in the repertoires were compared against a reference library of SARS-CoV-2-specific TCRs that had been generated with the MIRA antigen-specificity platform. Breadth was defined as the fraction of unique TCRs that were SARS-CoV-2-associated. Depth was defined as the fraction of total T cells that were SARS-CoV-2-associated. Using the MIRA data, each spike-specific TCR was assigned both to the spike region to which the TCR was reactive and to a CD4 or CD8 class. Log10-transformed breadth and depth values were compared by one-way ANOVA with Sidak's multiple comparisons tests. In its TCRdb copy, this immuneACCESS table keeps in-frame sequences only and misses some clones. Where compared with another copy, unresolved V genes explain less than half of these, and the others have no known cause. V and J calls and clone size are given by that table; D and trimming were obtained from the DNA. This sample gives approximately 110,000 clones in total; approximately 92% of them show up just once. The top ten hold around 8% of the sample.

The sample's time point label is to be understood as: about 28 days (+/-7) after the second vaccine dose. AZD1222 recipients with second doses at about 4 weeks or about 12 weeks were pooled, because spike-specific TCR depth and breadth did not differ between schedules. The vaccinee samples were drawn from two UK trials, COV001 and COV002, one of which was a single-blind randomized controlled phase 2/3 trial testing AZD1222 (ChAdOx1 nCoV-19) in healthy adults. For TCRbeta chain sequencing, PBMC samples from trial participants were taken at day 0 and at day 28 after the second dose. The cysteine opens and the phenylalanine closes a CDR3 of 12 amino acids. The only DNA kept is the CDR3, 36 bases in frame from the first base. From the germline V gene, CDR1 is KGHSH and CDR2 is LQKENI. V drops 5 bases and J drops 6 bases, leaving 8 bases in between.

The receptor's source is an adult who received the AZD1222 COVID-19 vaccine. The sample was peripheral blood, taken 28 days after the second AZD1222 dose. The sequence joins TRBV18 to TRBJ2-1; the D gene remains uncertain. The CDR3 protein is CASSLLSNEQFF. The bases read TGTGCCAGCTCATTACTATCCAATGAGCAGTTCTTC.